This is a list of T cell receptor beta chains from one sample in a study of T cells in Graves' hyperthyroidism and ophthalmopathy. TCRdb fed the multiplex PCR reads into MiXCR, producing one record per CDR3 protein. The data show 620,000 or so distinct CDR3 sequences, around 13% seen once. Sequenced: blood. The receptors derive from a woman aged 45-59 years with Graves' ophthalmopathy. Each CDR3 is given with its conserved first and last residue. The D gene is left open where the match is weak. Clone size is stated in some rows and not others, as once, few, many or a class when expanded.

j_gene: TRBJ2-7
abundance: few
v_gene: TRBV28
d_gene: TRBD2
CDR3nt: TGTGCCAGCATGGACGGGAGGGTCATGGCCGAGCAGTACTTC
CDR3aa: CASMDGRVMAEQYF

j_gene: TRBJ2-3
abundance: few
v_gene: TRBV6-1
d_gene: -
CDR3nt: TGTGCCAGCAGGACGGAGGCCAGACCGCAGTATTTT
CDR3aa: CASRTEARPQYF

j_gene: TRBJ1-6
abundance: many
v_gene: TRBV6-1
d_gene: -
CDR3nt: TGTGCCAGCAGTGAAGCCGGGGGCTTATATAATTCACCCCTCCACTTT
CDR3aa: CASSEAGGLYNSPLHF

j_gene: TRBJ2-7
abundance: many
v_gene: TRBV20-1
d_gene: -
CDR3nt: TGCAGTGCTAGAGATTGGACTATCATGTTACCTTACGAGCAGTACTTC
CDR3aa: CSARDWTIMLPYEQYF

j_gene: TRBJ2-5
abundance: few
v_gene: TRBV27
d_gene: TRBD2
CDR3nt: TGTGCCAGCCAAAATAGCGGGAGTGCAGAGACCCAGTACTTC
CDR3aa: CASQNSGSAETQYF

j_gene: TRBJ2-1
abundance: many
v_gene: TRBV20-1
d_gene: TRBD2
CDR3nt: TGCAGTGCCCCGACGGGACTAGCCTATGAGCAGTTCTTC
CDR3aa: CSAPTGLAYEQFF

j_gene: TRBJ2-1
abundance: -
v_gene: TRBV19
d_gene: TRBD2
CDR3nt: TGTGCCAGTAGTATACTAGCGGGAGGGATCAATGAGCAGTTCTTC
CDR3aa: CASSILAGGINEQFF

j_gene: TRBJ1-5
abundance: many
v_gene: TRBV18
d_gene: -
CDR3nt: TGTGCCAGCTCACCAAGCCAGGGTAGCCAGCCCCAGCATTTT
CDR3aa: CASSPSQGSQPQHF

j_gene: TRBJ2-5
abundance: many
v_gene: TRBV7-9
d_gene: TRBD2
CDR3nt: TGTGCCAGCAGCTTAAGAACCGGGACTAAAGAGACCCAGTACTTC
CDR3aa: CASSLRTGTKETQYF

j_gene: TRBJ1-6
abundance: -
v_gene: TRBV25-1
d_gene: -
CDR3nt: TGTGCCAGCAGTGAATATGCAGGGCAGAATTCACCCCTCCACTTT
CDR3aa: CASSEYAGQNSPLHF

j_gene: TRBJ1-4
abundance: many
v_gene: TRBV28
d_gene: -
CDR3nt: TGTGCCAGCAGGAGAACCCTCCAAGGGGAAAAACTGTTTTTT
CDR3aa: CASRRTLQGEKLFF

j_gene: TRBJ2-1
abundance: -
v_gene: TRBV6-2/TRBV6-3
d_gene: -
CDR3nt: TGTGCCAGCAGTTACACCGGGGGAAGCTCCTACAATGAGCAGTTCTTC
CDR3aa: CASSYTGGSSYNEQFF

j_gene: TRBJ1-1
abundance: many
v_gene: TRBV28
d_gene: TRBD1
CDR3nt: TGTGCCAGCAGTCCTCCCCGCGGACAGGGGAGTTTTATGAACACTGAAGCTTTCTTT
CDR3aa: CASSPPRGQGSFMNTEAFF

j_gene: TRBJ1-5
abundance: many
v_gene: TRBV3-1
d_gene: TRBD1
CDR3nt: TGTGCCAGCAGCCAAGGCCTGGGACAGGGAAATCAGCCCCAGCATTTT
CDR3aa: CASSQGLGQGNQPQHF

j_gene: TRBJ1-1
abundance: -
v_gene: TRBV7-9
d_gene: -
CDR3nt: TGTGCCAGCAGCCGCACGGGTAGAGGATCCACTGAAGCTTTCTTT
CDR3aa: CASSRTGRGSTEAFF